One and the same sample provided the 2 T cell receptor beta chains below, sequenced in a study of T cells in Graves' hyperthyroidism and ophthalmopathy. TCR beta CDR3 region amplification was performed from RNA transcripts. An initial round of RT-PCR targeting the TCR CDR3 relied on the HTBI primer set. TCRdb reanalysed the multiplex PCR reads using MiXCR and keeps one entry per CDR3 protein. The table records approximately 400,000 distinct CDR3 sequences, roughly 14% of them present only once. The sequenced sample was blood. The receptors were gathered from a man aged 25-40 years with Graves' hyperthyroidism that later progressed to Graves' ophthalmopathy.

Comments on this clonotype: As the CDR3 is not closed by the conserved phenylalanine or tryptophan, this likely results from a read error. This sequence joins TRBV6-1 and TRBJ2-5; D possibly corresponds to TRBD2 (6 bases). V lost 6 bases, J lost 5 bases, and 13 bases lay in between. The germline CDR1 and CDR2 sequences are MNHNS and SASEGT. There are 13 residues in the CDR3. CDR3 protein: CASRTGTHETQYL. The CDR3 DNA reads as TGTGCCAGCAGAACCGGGACTCATGAGACCCAGTACCTC.

This clonotype has just a few counts. The genes are TRBV30 and TRBJ2-5; perhaps TRBD1 as D (6 bases). This CDR3 region has 13 residues. Trimming removed 5 bases from V and 5 bases from J, with 15 bases in between. Germline loops: CDR1 GTSNPN, CDR2 SVGIG (reference sequence). The CDR3 sequence: CAWGSLRGETQYF. CDR3 sequence (DNA): TGTGCCTGGGGATCACTAAGGGGGGAGACCCAGTACTTC.